The clone carrying this T cell receptor (beta chain) was found a few times. Its antigen is still unknown. This specimen comes from a study of response to subunit inactivated influenza vaccine. Study-level results: Every seasonal influenza vaccination brings in few new T cells, the authors suggested.

A single record per CDR3 protein comes from TCRdb applying MiXCR to the RT-PCR reads. The sample has 500,000 to 600,000 distinct CDR3 sequences, approximately 17% seen once. V shed 5 bases and J shed 2 bases, with 15 bases lying between them. CDR3 length: 16 amino acids. Looked up from germline, CDR1 is MDHEN and CDR2 is SYDVKM. The V call is TRBV28, the J call TRBJ2-2; D perhaps matches TRBD2 (5 bases). This TCR was sampled from a man aged 50 to 75 who received an inactivated influenza vaccine. The material sequenced was CD4+ T cells sorted from PBMCs, taken roughly 24 months after vaccination. The DNA for the CDR3 is TGTGCCAGCAGTCGCAGCGGCCTAACTAACACCGGGGAGCTGTTTTTT. This gives the protein CASSRSGLTNTGELFF.